This T cell receptor (beta chain) was obtained from a study of cytomegalovirus exposure and HLA in healthy donors (dated by TCRdb to about 2017). For the wider study: An earlier analysis of more than 550 of the donors reported 276 Gb of sequence data and 117 million unique TCR beta sequences obtained from around 170 million T cells. Class I and class II HLA loci were covered by the typing at four-digit resolution. Typing coverage varied by locus: about 620-640 donors for A, B, C, DRB1 and DQB1; roughly 510 for DQA1; 600 to 610 for DPA1; under 490 for DPB1. Across some 400 genotyped donors of the cohort, an average of about 240,000 unique TCR beta nucleotide sequences per donor were sequenced, and roughly 20% of those sequences were non-productive. The study aimed to test whether cataloging public T cell receptors could reveal signatures of past pathogen exposure. All discovery cohort repertoires had been generated on a single sequencing platform. The genetic ancestry cluster associated with self-reported Caucasian donors included about 84% of the roughly 360 genotyped donors. The study combined high-throughput TCR immunosequencing, statistical association of individual TCRs with disease status, and machine learning to predict cytomegalovirus infection status. In the later analysis, no new phenotypic data were used to find candidate immune exposures; instead, reliance was placed on TCR beta sequences and their occurrence across donors. A later genetic analysis took genome-wide SNP genotypes for about 65% of the roughly 670 donors and used that subset as a discovery cohort. In addition to the first cohort of 500 to 850 subjects, a separate validation cohort of about 120 different subjects was used. Donor age, sex, ethnicity and CMV serostatus were compiled alongside the repertoire data. Several DR-DQ haplotypes were handled as single units for association and clustering because linkage in the cohort was strong. Using immunosequencing, the study profiled T cell repertoires from fewer than 700 subjects and related those repertoires to cytomegalovirus serostatus. An earlier analysis of 587 of the donors used high-throughput TCR beta sequencing to judge whether each TCR beta V gene segment behaved as functional or pseudogenic. A later analysis re-analyzed previously published TCR beta repertoires from approximately 700 donors and added high-resolution HLA genotyping to study TCR occurrence patterns. An early release covering around 630 HLA-typed donors comprised roughly 300 gigabases of sequencing data and approximately 85 million unique TCR sequences. The full study reports these points: Compared with equally common non-associated chains, HLA-associated TCR beta chains in a later analysis were more clonally expanded and had lower generation probabilities. Because HLA typing was missing for some donors at each locus, association tests included only the typed subset. A later analysis associated 17,000 or so TCR beta sequences with specific HLA alleles at a false discovery rate of 0.05. The authors suggested that the approach could potentially be generalized to other disease states and immunological phenotypes. A few of the identified cytomegalovirus-associated TCR beta chains were confirmed in vitro to be specific for cytomegalovirus antigens. When HLA alleles, especially DR and DQ, strongly co-occurred, TCR associations were difficult to assign to individual alleles. In a later analysis, TCR association rates were found to vary across HLA loci, with the most associated TCRs seen for DRB1 alleles and the fewest for HLA-C alleles. Several of the top co-occurrence clusters appeared to be linked to parvovirus B19, influenza, CMV and Epstein-Barr virus, according to a later analysis. A later analysis found that most CMV-associated TCR beta chains appeared HLA-restricted, with HLA associations seemingly driven largely by CMV exposure. For the cohort, immune exposure information was limited to CMV serostatus. A cluster of highly shared sequence variants was judged likely to be a technical artifact of the sequencing pipeline. The presence/absence analyses assumed that sequencing depth was roughly uniform across donors, and that assumption may not be true. According to a later genetic analysis, donors in an Asian-associated ancestry cluster had fewer N-insertions in productive TCRs than the approximately 610-donor mean. Because counts were too low, roughly 17 rarely observed V segments, including chromosome 9 orphons, were left out of the earlier analysis of 500 to 750 of the donors. The study listed 164 TCR beta chains as associated with cytomegalovirus. Some IMGT-functional V segments, including TRBV6-2 and TRBV6-3, could not be distinguished by the 87-base-pair reads and were therefore excluded. Most TCR sequences were observed very rarely across donors, whereas some public TCRs were present in many individuals. In both the original and validation cohorts, the classifier was reported to diagnose cytomegalovirus status with high specificity and sensitivity. In this cohort, only TCR beta chains were sequenced, and detectable features were limited by the absence of alpha or paired-chain data. A further reported finding was that TCR beta sequences accurately predicted the HLA-A and HLA-B alleles for most subjects in the first cohort. Correlated functional status among segregating V segments might reflect linkage disequilibrium, but an unknown experimental factor could not be ruled out. In an earlier analysis of about 600 of the donors, most TCR beta V segments appeared in productive rearrangements about 87% or about 30% of the time, broadly matching IMGT annotations. V-gene and J-gene trimming of TCR beta chains was associated with a missense DCLRE1C variant in a later genetic analysis, and the association was replicated in an independent cohort.

Concerning this clone itself: Its cognate antigen has yet to be identified. No qualities accompany the bases; no much larger clone lies one base away.

The library came from the immunoSEQ multiplex PCR assay. For the multiplex PCR, a mixture combining 60 forward primers for TCR Vbeta segments and 13 reverse primers for TCR Jbeta segments was used. A multiplex PCR assay on genomic DNA amplified the CDR3 region of rearranged TCR beta genes. On the Illumina HiSeq System, the amplified TCR beta libraries were sequenced as 87-base-pair reads. The authors processed their data as follows. A later analysis counted approximately 76 million unique TCR beta chains across the roughly 700 repertoires, and about 10 million of these chains were shared by at least two donors. Raw reads were error-corrected and collapsed into unique sequences with a nearest-neighbor algorithm that merged closely related sequences to remove PCR and sequencing errors. CDR3 sequences were aligned to IMGT reference sequences to assign V, D and J gene segments. For a sequence to be retained, at least a six-nucleotide match to both a V gene segment and a J gene segment was required. A rearrangement was called productive if the CDR3 had no stop codons and remained in frame with V and J, and every other rearrangement was called non-productive. Following IMGT convention, CDR3 was defined as the stretch from the second conserved V-encoded cysteine to the conserved J-encoded phenylalanine. Sequences without an unambiguous match to a single V gene segment were excluded from the earlier analysis of a few hundred of the donors. An earlier analysis of about 590 of the donors classified V segments as functional when productive rearrangements were above 56.7% and as segregating when the standard deviation between donors was above 5%. To diagnose cytomegalovirus status from the catalog of TCR beta chain sequences, a statistical classification framework was built. In a later analysis, V and J genes were assigned by comparing TCR nucleotide sequences against IMGT/GENE-DB human TR gene sequences. Using the TCRdist pipeline, a later analysis assigned CDR3 sequences along with most-parsimonious VDJ recombination scenarios. A later analysis defined each TCR beta chain by its CDR3 amino acid sequence plus V-gene family, and excluded reads lacking a unique V-gene family. In a later analysis, 450 to 600 highly shared, low-generation-probability nucleotide sequences were removed to address suspected cross-contamination and a sequencing artifact. For each public chain, a later analysis derived a clonal expansion index from normalized ranks of inferred template counts within each repertoire. Generation probabilities in a later analysis came from a VDJ recombination model fitted to out-of-frame rearrangements, and those results were checked against IGoR. In a later analysis, hypergeometric tests were used to score TCR-TCR, TCR-HLA and TCR-CMV co-occurrence, with a repertoire-size bias correction applied to TCR pairs. To estimate false discovery rates, a later analysis permuted the HLA or CMV assignments 20 times. A later analysis grouped co-occurring TCRs with DBSCAN, adding TCRdist sequence similarity when clustering within HLA-allele-positive subsets. Repertoires with fewer than 30,000 or more than 120,000 public chains, plus five repertoires with anomalous nucleotide sharing, were excluded from co-occurrence clustering. The table comes from immuneACCESS by way of TCRdb, which keeps in-frame sequences with V and J called. Part of the clones is missing from these tables; in studies checked, under half for an unresolved V gene and the rest for unknown reasons. V and J calls and clone size are as listed in that table; D and trimming were resolved from the DNA. In all, the sample holds 100,000 or so clones, and 75% to 90% of those were seen once. The ten top clones hold approximately 6.9% of the sample.

Per the germline V gene (reference sequence), MNHEY is the CDR1 and SMNVEV is the CDR2. Its CDR3 holds 13 amino acids, cysteine through phenylalanine. Only the CDR3 region is kept as DNA, spanning 39 bases read in frame from base 1. V loses 2 bases, J loses 2 bases, and the germline ends lie 6 bases apart. The cohort comprised under 700 healthy bone marrow donors. Cohort members were all nominally healthy when sampled, although unrecorded immune exposures were likely present. The donor tested CMV seropositive and was one of the 289 seropositive cohort members. A peripheral blood sample was provided by each donor, and peripheral blood mononuclear cells were used for TCR beta sequencing. Genomic DNA was extracted from the blood cell samples with the Qiagen DNeasy Blood Extraction Kit.

The sequencing sample was made of PBMCs. This TCR derives from a young man in good health and CMV-seropositive. Rearrangement joined TRBV27 to TRBJ1-2; TRBD1 is a weak D gene call, 5 bases matching. The CDR3 region has the sequence CASSLQGNYGYTF. The DNA sequence is TGTGCCAGCAGTTTACAGGGAAACTATGGCTACACCTTC.